This TCR beta chain was sequenced in a study of shared clonotypes between healthy human individuals. The germline V gene has CDR1 MDHEN and CDR2 SYDVKM. This CDR3 region has 13 residues. The germline V and J ends were trimmed by 4 bases and 3 bases, with 10 bases remaining between them. All the donors were Caucasian adults who lived in Nashville, Tennessee. Generated by immunoSEQ multiplex PCR, the TCRdb table keeps only in-frame clones and is missing some. The sample lists 500,000 to 550,000 clones, 90% to 96% occurring once. About this clone itself: Its antigen is not known.

Study-level points and caveats: Non-shared clonotypes showed lower generation probabilities than clonotypes common to all four donors.

This clonotype originated in a woman aged 25-40 years in good health. Sequencing used naive CD4+ T cells sorted from blood. Subset specified: CD45RA+ positively selected. The rearrangement joins TRBV28 to TRBJ2-7, with a weak D call TRBD1 (5 bases). The CDR3 reads CASSSGPLYEQYF. The CDR3, as DNA: TGTGCCAGCAGTTCAGGGCCTCTCTACGAGCAGTACTTC. Full variable domain (outside the CDR3, taken from reference TRBV28 and TRBJ2-7): DVKVTQSSRYLVKRTGEKVFLECVQDMDHENMFWYRQDPGLGLRLIYFSYDVKMKEKGDIPEGYSVSREKKERFSLILESASTNQTSMYLCASSSGPLYEQYFGPGTRLTVT.